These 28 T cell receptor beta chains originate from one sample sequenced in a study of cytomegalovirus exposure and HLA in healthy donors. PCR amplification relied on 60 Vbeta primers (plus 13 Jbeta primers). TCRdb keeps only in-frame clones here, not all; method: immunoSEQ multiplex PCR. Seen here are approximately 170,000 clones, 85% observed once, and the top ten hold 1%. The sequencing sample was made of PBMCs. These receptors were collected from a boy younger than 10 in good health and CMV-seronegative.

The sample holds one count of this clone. CDR3 sequence reads: CASNLSSGRTSYEQYF. DNA of the CDR3: TGCGCCAGCAACCTTTCTAGCGGGAGAACCTCCTACGAGCAGTACTTC. V and J are TRBV10-1 and TRBJ2-7; TRBD2 matches at 10 bases. Germline CDR1 is WNHNN and CDR2 is SYGVQD (reference sequence). With 7 bases clipped from V and 0 bases from J, the junction kept 9 bases outside the gene matches. CDR3 size: 16 residues.

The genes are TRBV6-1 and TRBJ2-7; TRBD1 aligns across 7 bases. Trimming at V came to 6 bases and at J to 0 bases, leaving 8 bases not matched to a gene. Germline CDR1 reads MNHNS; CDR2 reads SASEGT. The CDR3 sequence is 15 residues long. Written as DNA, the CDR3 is TGTGCCAGCAGCCTGGGACAGCCCTTCTCCTACGAGCAGTACGTC. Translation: CASSLGQPFSYEQYV.

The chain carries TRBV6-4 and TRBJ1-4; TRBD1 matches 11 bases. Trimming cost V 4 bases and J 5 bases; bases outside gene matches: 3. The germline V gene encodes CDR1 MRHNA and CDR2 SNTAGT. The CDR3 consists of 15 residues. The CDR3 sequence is CASSAGTGGNEKLFF. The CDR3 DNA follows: TGTGCCAGCAGTGCCGGGACAGGGGGAAATGAAAAACTGTTTTTT.

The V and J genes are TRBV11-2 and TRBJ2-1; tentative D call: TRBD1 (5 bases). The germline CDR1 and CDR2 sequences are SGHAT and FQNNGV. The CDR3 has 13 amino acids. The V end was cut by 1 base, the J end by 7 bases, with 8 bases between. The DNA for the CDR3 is TGTGCCAGCAGCTTAGTTCAGGGTAATGAGCAGTTCTTC. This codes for CASSLVQGNEQFF. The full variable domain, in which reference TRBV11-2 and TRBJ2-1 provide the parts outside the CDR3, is EAGVAQSPRYKIIEKRQSVAFWCNPISGHATLYWYQQILGQGPKLLIQFQNNGVVDDSQLPKDRFSAERLKGVDSTLKIQPAKLEDSAVYLCASSLVQGNEQFFGPGTRLTVL.

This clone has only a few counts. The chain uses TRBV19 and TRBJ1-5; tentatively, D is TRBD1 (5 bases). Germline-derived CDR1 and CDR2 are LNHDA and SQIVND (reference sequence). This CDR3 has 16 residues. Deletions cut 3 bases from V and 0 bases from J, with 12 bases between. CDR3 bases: TGTGCCAGTAGTATCACCAGGGTCCATAGCAATCAGCCCCAGCATTTT. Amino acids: CASSITRVHSNQPQHF.

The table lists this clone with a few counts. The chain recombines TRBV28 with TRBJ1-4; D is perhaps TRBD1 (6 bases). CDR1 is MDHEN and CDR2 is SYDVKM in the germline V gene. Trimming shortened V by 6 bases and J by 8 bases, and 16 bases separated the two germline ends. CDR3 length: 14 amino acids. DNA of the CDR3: TGTGCCAGCAGCACGCAGGGGATGGAAGAAAAACTGTTTTTT. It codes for CASSTQGMEEKLFF.

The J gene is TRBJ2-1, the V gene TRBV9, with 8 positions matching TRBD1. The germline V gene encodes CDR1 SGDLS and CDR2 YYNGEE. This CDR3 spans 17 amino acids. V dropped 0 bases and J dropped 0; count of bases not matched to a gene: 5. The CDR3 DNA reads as TGTGCCAGCAGCGTAGGGGGAACAGGGGGCTCCTACAATGAGCAGTTCTTC. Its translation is CASSVGGTGGSYNEQFF.

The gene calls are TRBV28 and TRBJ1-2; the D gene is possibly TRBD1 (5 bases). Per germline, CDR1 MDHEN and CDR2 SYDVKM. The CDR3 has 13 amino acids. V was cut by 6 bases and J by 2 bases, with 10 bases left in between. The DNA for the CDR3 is TGTGCCAGCAGCCGGGGGGGAAACTATGGCTACACCTTC. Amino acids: CASSRGGNYGYTF.

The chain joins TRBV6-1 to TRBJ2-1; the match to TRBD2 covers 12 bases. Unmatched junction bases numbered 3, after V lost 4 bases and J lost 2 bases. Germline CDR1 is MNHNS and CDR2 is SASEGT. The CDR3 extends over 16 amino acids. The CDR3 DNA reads TGTGCCAGCAGTGGAACTAGCGGGAGGACCTACAATGAGCAGTTCTTC. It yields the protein CASSGTSGRTYNEQFF.

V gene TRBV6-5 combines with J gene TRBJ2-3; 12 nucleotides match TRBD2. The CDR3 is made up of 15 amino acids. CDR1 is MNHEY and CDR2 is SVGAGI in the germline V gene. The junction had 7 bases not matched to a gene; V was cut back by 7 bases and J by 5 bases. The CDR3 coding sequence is TGTGCCAGCACCCTGACTAGCGGGAGTAAAGATACGCAGTATTTT. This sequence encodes CASTLTSGSKDTQYF.

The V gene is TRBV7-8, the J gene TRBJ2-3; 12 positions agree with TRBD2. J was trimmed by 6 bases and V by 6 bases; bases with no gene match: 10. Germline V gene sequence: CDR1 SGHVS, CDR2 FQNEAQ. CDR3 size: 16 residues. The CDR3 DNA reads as TGTGCCAGCAGACGCAGGCTAGCGGGAGGGCCGGATACGCAGTATTTT. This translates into CASRRRLAGGPDTQYF.

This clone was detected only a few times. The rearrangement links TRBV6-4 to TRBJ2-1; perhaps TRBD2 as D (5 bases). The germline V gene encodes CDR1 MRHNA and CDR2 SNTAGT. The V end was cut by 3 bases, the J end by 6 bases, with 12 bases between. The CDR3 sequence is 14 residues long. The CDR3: CASSETGEGNEQFF. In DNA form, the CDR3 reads TGTGCCAGCAGTGAGACCGGGGAAGGCAATGAGCAGTTCTTC.

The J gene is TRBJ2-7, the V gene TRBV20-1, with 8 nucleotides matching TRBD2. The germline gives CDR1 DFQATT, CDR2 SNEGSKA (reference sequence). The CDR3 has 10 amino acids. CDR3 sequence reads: CRAGGNEQYF. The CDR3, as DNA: TGCAGGGCGGGGGGCAACGAGCAGTACTTC.

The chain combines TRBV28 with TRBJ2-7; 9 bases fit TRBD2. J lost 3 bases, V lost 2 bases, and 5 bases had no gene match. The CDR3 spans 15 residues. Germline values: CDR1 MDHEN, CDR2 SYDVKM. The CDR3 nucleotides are TGTGCCAGCAGTTTAGGGACTAGCACTTACTACGAGCAGTACTTC. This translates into CASSLGTSTYYEQYF. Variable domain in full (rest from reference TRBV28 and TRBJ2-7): DVKVTQSSRYLVKRTGEKVFLECVQDMDHENMFWYRQDPGLGLRLIYFSYDVKMKEKGDIPEGYSVSREKKERFSLILESASTNQTSMYLCASSLGTSTYYEQYFGPGTRLTVT.

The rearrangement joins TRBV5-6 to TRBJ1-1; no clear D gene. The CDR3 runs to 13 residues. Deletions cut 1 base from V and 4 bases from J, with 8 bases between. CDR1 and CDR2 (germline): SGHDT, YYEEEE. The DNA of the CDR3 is TGTGCCAGCAGCTTGCTAGGCGGCACTGAAGCTTTCTTT. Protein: CASSLLGGTEAFF.

CDR3 in amino acids: CASSFTGLSSYNSPLHF. The CDR3 nucleotides read TGTGCCAGCAGCTTTACAGGGCTGAGCTCCTATAATTCACCCCTCCACTTT. The chain carries TRBV5-4 and TRBJ1-6; a possible D gene is TRBD1 (6 bases). The germline V gene encodes CDR1 SGHNT and CDR2 YYREEE (reference sequence). The length of the CDR3 is 17 residues. Trimming cost V 2 bases and J 0 bases, with 12 bases left between them. Drawing the rest from reference TRBV5-4 and TRBJ1-6, the complete variable domain is ETGVTQSPTHLIKTRGQQVTLRCSSQSGHNTVSWYQQALGQGPQFIFQYYREEENGRGNFPPRFSGLQFPNYSSELNVNALELDDSALYLCASSFTGLSSYNSPLHFGNGTRLTVT.

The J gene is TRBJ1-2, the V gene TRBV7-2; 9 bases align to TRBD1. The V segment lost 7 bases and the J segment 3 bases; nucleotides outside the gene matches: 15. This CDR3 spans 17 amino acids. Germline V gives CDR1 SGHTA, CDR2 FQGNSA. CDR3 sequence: CASNYQRGTGRDYGYTF. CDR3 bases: TGTGCCAGCAACTATCAACGCGGGACAGGGAGGGACTATGGCTACACCTTC.

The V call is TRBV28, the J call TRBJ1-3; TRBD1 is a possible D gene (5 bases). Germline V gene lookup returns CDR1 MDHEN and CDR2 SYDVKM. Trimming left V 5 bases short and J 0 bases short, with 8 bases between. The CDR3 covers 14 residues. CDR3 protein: CASSLGASGNTIYF. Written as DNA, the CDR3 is TGTGCCAGCAGTCTAGGGGCCTCTGGAAACACCATATATTTT.

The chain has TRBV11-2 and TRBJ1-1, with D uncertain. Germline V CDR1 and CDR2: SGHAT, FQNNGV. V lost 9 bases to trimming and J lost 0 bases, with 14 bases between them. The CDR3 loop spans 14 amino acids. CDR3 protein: CASRLVTVNTEAFF. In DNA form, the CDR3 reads TGTGCCAGTCGCCTAGTTACGGTGAACACTGAAGCTTTCTTT.

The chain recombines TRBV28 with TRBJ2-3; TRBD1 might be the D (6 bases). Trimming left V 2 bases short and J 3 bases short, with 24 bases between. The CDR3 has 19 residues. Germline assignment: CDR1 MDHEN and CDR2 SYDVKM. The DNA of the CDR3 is TGTGCCAGCAGTTTAGAGTCCCGCTTTTTGGCAGGGGTAACAGATACGCAGTATTTT. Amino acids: CASSLESRFLAGVTDTQYF.

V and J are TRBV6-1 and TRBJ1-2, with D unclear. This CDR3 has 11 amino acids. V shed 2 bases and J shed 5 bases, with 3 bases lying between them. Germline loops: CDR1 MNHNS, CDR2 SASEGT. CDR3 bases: TGTGCCAGCAGTGAACCATATGGCTACACCTTC. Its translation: CASSEPYGYTF.

In DNA form, the CDR3 reads TGTGCCAGCAGTGTATTGGAGACGGTCCGAAACACCATATATTTT. It translates to CASSVLETVRNTIYF. The chain carries TRBV6-1 and TRBJ1-3; D remains unclear. Germline CDR1 reads MNHNS; CDR2 reads SASEGT. The CDR3 totals 15 residues. With 4 bases removed from V and 5 bases from J, the gap between germline ends came to 15 bases.

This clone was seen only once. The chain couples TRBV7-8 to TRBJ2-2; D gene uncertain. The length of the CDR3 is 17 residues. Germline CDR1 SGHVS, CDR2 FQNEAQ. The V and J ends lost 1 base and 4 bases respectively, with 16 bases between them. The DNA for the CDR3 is TGTGCCAGCAGCTTAGTCGGCAGGCCTTCTTTCACCGGGGAGCTGTTTTTT. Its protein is CASSLVGRPSFTGELFF. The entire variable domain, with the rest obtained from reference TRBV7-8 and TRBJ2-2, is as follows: GAGVSQSPRYKVAKRGQDVALRCDPISGHVSLFWYQQALGQGPEFLTYFQNEAQLDKSGLPSDRFFAERPEGSVSTLKIQRTQQEDSAVYLCASSLVGRPSFTGELFFGEGSRLTVL.

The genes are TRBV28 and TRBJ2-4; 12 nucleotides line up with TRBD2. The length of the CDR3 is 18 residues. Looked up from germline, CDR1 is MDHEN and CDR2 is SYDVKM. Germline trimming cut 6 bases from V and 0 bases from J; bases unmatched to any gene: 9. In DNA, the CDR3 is TGTGCCAGCAGCCTGCCCGGACTAGCGGGACTAGCCAAAAACATTCAGTACTTC. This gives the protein CASSLPGLAGLAKNIQYF.

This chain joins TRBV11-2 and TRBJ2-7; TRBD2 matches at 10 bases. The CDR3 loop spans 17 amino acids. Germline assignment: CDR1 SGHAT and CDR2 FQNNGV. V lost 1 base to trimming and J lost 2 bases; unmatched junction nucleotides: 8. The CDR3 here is CASSLGRSGGYPYEQYV. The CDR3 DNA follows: TGTGCCAGCAGCTTAGGACGTAGCGGGGGGTACCCCTACGAGCAGTACGTC.

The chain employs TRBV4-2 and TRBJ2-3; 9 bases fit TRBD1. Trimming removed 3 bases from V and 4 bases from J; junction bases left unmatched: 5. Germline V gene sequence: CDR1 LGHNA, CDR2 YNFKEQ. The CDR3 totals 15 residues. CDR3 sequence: CASSHRDRDPDTQYF. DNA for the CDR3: TGTGCCAGCAGCCACCGGGACAGGGACCCAGATACGCAGTATTTT.

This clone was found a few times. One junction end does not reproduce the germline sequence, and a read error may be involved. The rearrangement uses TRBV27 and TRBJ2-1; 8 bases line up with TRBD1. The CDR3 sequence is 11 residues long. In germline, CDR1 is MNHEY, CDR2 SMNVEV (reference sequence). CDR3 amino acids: CASSLTGEEVF. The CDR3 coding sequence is TGTGCCAGCAGTCTGACAGGGGAGGAGGTCTTC.

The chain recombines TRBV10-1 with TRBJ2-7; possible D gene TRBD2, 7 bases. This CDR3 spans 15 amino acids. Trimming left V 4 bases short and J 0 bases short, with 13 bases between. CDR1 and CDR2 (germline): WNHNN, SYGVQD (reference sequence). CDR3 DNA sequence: TGCGCCAGCAGTGCCGGGGGGCTTAACTCCTACGAGCAGTACTTC. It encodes CASSAGGLNSYEQYF.